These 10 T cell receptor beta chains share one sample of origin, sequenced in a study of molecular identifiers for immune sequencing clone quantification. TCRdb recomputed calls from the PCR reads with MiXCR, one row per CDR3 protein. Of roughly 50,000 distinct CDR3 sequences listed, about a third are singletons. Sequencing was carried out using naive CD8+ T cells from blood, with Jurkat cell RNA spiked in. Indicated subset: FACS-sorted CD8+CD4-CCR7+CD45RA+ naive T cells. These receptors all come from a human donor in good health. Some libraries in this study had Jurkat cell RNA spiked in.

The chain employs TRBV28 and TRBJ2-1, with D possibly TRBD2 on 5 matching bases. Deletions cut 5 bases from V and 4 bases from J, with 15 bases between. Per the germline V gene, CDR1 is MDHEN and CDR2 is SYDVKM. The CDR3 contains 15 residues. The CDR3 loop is CASSPLWGEYNEQFF. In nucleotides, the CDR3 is TGTGCCAGCAGTCCCCTTTGGGGAGAATACAATGAGCAGTTCTTC.

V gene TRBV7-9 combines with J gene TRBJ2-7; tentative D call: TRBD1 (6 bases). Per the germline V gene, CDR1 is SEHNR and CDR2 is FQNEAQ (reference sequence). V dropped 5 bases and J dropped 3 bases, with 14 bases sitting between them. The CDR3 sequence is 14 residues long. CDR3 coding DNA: TGTGCCAGCAGCACCCGACAGGTAAACTACGAGCAGTACTTC. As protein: CASSTRQVNYEQYF. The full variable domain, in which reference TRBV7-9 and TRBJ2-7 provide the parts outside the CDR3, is DTGVSQNPRHKITKRGQNVTFRCDPISEHNRLYWYRQTLGQGPEFLTYFQNEAQLEKSRLLSDRFSAERPKGSFSTLEIQRTEQGDSAMYLCASSTRQVNYEQYFGPGTRLTVT.

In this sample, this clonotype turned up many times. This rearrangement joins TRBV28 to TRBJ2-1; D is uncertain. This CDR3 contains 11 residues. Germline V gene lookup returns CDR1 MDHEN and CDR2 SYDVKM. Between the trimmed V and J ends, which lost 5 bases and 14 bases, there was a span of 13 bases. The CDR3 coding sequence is TGTGCCAGCAGTAGTCCCTTGGTTAAGTTCTTC. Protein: CASSSPLVKFF.

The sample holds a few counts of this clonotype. The CDR3 loop reads CATSDLGQSGELFF. The CDR3 DNA follows: TGTGCCACCAGTGATTTGGGGCAGTCCGGGGAGCTGTTTTTT. The V and J genes are TRBV24-1 and TRBJ2-2; D gene unclear. Germline CDR1 reads KGHDR; CDR2 reads SFDVKD. The CDR3 has 14 amino acids. Trimming took 0 bases from V and 6 from J, leaving 7 bases between them.

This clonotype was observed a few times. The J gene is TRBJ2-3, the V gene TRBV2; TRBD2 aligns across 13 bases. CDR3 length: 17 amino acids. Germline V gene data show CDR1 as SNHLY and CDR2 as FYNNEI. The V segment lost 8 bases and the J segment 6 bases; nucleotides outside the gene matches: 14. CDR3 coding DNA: TGTGCCAGCCGCCCGCTGGGACTAGCGGGGAAAGGGGATACGCAGTATTTT. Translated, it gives CASRPLGLAGKGDTQYF.

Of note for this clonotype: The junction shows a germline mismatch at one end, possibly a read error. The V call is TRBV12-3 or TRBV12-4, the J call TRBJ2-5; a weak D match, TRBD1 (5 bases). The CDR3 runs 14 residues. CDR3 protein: CASRLGDWEETQYF. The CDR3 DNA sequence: TGTGCCAGCAGATTAGGGGATTGGGAAGAGACCCAGTACTTC.

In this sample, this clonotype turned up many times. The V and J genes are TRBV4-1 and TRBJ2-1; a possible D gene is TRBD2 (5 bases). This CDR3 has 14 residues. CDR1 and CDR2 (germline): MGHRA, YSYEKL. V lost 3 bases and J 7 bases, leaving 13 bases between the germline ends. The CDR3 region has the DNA TGCGCCAGCAGCCATGGACGGGGAAATAATGAGCAGTTCTTC. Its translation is CASSHGRGNNEQFF.

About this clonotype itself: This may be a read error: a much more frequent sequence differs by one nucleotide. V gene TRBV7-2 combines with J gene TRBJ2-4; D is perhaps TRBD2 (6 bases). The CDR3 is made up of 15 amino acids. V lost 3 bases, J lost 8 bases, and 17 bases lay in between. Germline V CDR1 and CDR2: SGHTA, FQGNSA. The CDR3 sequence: CASSFPTGAKDIQYF. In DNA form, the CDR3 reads TGTGCCAGCAGCTTCCCCACGGGAGCGAAGGACATTCAGTACTTC.

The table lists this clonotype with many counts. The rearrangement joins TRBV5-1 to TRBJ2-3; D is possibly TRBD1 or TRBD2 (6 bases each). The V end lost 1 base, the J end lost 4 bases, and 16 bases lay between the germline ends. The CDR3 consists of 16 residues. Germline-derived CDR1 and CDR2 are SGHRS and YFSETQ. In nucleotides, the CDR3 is TGCGCCAGCAGCTTGATGGGGGGCTCAAGGTCAGATACGCAGTATTTT. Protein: CASSLMGGSRSDTQYF.

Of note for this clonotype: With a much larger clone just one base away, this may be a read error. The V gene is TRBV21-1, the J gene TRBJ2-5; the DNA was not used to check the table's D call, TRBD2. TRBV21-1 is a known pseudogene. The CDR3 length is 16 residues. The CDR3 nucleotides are TGTGCCAGCAGCAACAGAGCGGGAGGGCAGCAAGAGACCCAGTACTTC. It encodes CASSNRAGGQQETQYF.